One TCR beta chain is described in this entry. Healthy bone marrow donors supplied every sample. This specimen comes from a study of cytomegalovirus exposure and HLA in healthy donors. The PCR ran on 60 Vbeta and 13 Jbeta primers. Generated by immunoSEQ multiplex PCR, the TCRdb table keeps only in-frame clones and is missing some. The data hold roughly 98,000 clones, with 75% to 85% observed a single time. The V end was cut by 6 bases, the J end by 4 bases, with 13 bases between. The CDR3 sequence is 13 residues long. Germline V gene data show CDR1 as SGHAT and CDR2 as FQNNGV. This clonotype was sampled from a man aged 18 to 29 in good health and CMV-seropositive. Sequencing used PBMCs. The chain couples TRBV11-2 to TRBJ2-7; D perhaps matches TRBD2 (6 bases). The DNA of the CDR3 is TGTGCCAGCAGGGGGGAGGTTCGGTACGAGCAGTACTTC. Its translation: CASRGEVRYEQYF. The entire variable domain, with the rest obtained from reference TRBV11-2 and TRBJ2-7, is as follows: EAGVAQSPRYKIIEKRQSVAFWCNPISGHATLYWYQQILGQGPKLLIQFQNNGVVDDSQLPKDRFSAERLKGVDSTLKIQPAKLEDSAVYLCASRGEVRYEQYFGPGTRLTVT.